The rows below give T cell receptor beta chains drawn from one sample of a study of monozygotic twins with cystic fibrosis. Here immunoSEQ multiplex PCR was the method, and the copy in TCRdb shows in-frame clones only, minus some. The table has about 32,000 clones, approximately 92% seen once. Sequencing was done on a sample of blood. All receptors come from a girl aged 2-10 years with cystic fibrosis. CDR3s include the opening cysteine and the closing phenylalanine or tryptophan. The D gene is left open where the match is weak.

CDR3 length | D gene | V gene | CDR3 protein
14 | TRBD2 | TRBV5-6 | CASSLETSGERQFF
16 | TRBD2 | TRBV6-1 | CASSELTGGLTGELFF
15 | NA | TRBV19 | CASSWMGTMNTEAFF
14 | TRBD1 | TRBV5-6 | CASSSDRGPYEQYF
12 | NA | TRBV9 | CASSAQGSPLHF
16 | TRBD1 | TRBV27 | CASSLYPGQGHDGYTF
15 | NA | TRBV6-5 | CASSRTWLSTDTQYF
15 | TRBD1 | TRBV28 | CASCRDRAENTEAFF
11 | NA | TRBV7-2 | CASSAQETQYF
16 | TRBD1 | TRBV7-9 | CASSTTSGTGWETQYF
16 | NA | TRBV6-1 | CASSEAYQVATDTQYF
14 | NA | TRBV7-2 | CASNWEGAQNIQYF
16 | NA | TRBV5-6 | CASSLDLGSSSYEQYF
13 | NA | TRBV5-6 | CASSIYGATREYF
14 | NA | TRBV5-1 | CASSAPPGNNEQFF
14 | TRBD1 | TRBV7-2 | CASNSGQGGSPLHF
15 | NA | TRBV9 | CASSPLGGLGEKLFF
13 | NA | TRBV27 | CASALGGYTEAFF
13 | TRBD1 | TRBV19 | CASSITGAYGYTF
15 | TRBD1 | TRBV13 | CASSFGTGGITEAFF
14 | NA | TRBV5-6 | CASSLNRLNTEAFF
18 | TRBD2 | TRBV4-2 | CASSQWHPGREISYEQYF
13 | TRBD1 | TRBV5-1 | CASSSKGAETQYF
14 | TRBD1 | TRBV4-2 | CASSQLQGGDEQFF
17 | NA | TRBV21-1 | CASTSNSVGQGCQPQHF
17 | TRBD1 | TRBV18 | CASSPLRTGVNRSGYTF
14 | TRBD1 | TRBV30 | CAWNTGGNADTQYF
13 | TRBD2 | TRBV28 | CASSGTRPYEQYF
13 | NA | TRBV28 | CASSFQGFDGAFF
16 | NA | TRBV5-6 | CASSLAEFAGANVLTF
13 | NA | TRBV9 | CASSQTGNNEQFF
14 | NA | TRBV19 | CASQGWGLNQPQHF
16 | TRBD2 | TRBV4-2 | CASSQDGTSGAYEQYF
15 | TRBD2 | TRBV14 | CASSQLAGNTGELFF
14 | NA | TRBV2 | CASPITRVGFGYTF
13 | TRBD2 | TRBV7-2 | CATEREREETQYF
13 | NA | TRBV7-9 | CASSLRQTTGYTF
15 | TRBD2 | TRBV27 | CASSPGTSGSYEQYF
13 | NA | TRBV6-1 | CASLIGLNQPQHF